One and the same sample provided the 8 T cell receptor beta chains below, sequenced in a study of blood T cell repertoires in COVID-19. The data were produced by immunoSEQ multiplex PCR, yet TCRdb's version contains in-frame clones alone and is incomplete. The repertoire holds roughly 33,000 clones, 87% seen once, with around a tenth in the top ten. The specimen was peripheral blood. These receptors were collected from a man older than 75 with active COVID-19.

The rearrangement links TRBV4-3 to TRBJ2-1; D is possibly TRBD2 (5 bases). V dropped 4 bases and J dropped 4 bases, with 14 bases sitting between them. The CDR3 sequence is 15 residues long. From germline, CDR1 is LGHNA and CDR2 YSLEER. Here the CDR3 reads CASSLSGLSYNEQFF. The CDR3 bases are TGCGCCAGCAGCCTCAGCGGACTCTCATACAATGAGCAGTTCTTC.

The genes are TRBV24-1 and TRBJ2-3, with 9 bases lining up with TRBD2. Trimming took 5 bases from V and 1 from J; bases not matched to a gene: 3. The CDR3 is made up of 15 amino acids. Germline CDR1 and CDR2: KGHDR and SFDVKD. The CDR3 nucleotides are TGTGCCACCAGTGCGGCGGGAGGGGGCACAGATACGCAGTATTTT. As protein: CATSAAGGGTDTQYF.

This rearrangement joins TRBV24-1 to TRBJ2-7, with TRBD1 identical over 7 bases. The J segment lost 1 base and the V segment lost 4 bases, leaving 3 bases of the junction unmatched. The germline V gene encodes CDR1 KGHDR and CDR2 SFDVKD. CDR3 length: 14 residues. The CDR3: CATSESDRSYEQYF. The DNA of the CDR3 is TGTGCCACCAGTGAATCGGACAGGTCCTACGAGCAGTACTTC.

The CDR3 protein is CATTGWATQYF. The CDR3 DNA reads TGTGCCACTACCGGTTGGGCTACGCAGTATTTT. The genes are TRBV19 and TRBJ2-3; D not certain. V was cut by 10 bases and J by 8 bases, with 13 bases left in between. CDR1 LNHDA and CDR2 SQIVND come from the germline V gene (reference sequence). The CDR3 contains 11 residues.

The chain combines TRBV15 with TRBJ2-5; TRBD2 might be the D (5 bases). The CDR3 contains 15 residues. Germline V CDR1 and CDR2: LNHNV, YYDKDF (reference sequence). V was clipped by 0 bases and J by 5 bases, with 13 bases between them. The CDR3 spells CATSRDQEVFETQYF. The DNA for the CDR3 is TGTGCCACCAGCAGAGATCAGGAGGTGTTTGAGACCCAGTACTTC.

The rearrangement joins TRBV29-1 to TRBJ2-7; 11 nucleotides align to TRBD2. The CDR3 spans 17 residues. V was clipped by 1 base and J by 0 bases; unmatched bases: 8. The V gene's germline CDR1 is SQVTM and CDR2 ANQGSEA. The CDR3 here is CSVEGISGRAGSYEQYF. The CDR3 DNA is TGCAGCGTTGAAGGTATTAGCGGGAGGGCCGGCTCCTACGAGCAGTACTTC.

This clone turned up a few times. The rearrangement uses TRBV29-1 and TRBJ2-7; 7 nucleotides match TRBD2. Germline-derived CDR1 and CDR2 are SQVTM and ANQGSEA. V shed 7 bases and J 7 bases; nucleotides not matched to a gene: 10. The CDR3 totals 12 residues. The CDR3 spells CSASGAGGEQYF. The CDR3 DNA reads TGCAGCGCCTCCGGGGCCGGGGGGGAGCAGTACTTC.

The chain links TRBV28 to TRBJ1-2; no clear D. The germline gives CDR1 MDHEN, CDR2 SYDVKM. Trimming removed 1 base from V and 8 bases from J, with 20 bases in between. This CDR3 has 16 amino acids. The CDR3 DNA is TGTGCCAGCAGTTTATACCTCATTGGGGAGGTGCGGGGCTACACCTTC. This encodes CASSLYLIGEVRGYTF.